The 26 T cell receptor beta chains below were found in one sample sequenced in a study of T cells in Graves' hyperthyroidism and ophthalmopathy. Amplification targeted TCR beta CDR3 regions from RNA transcripts. Carried out on the TCR CDR3, a first-round RT-PCR used the HTBI primer set. TCRdb passed the multiplex PCR reads through MiXCR, listing each CDR3 protein once. The table records 490,000 or so distinct CDR3 sequences, 46% of them present only once. The sequenced sample consisted of peripheral blood or thyroid tissue (not recorded which). The source of these receptors is an adult woman with Graves' disease, either hyperthyroidism or ophthalmopathy (not recorded which).

The table lists this clonotype with many counts. The chain carries TRBV4-1 and TRBJ1-5, with D hard to call. Trimming stripped 0 bases from V and 1 base from J, with 7 bases between. This CDR3 is built from 15 residues. The germline CDR1 and CDR2 sequences are MGHRA and YSYEKL. The CDR3 sequence: CASSQDPVSNQPQHF. The CDR3 bases are TGCGCCAGCAGCCAAGATCCGGTAAGCAATCAGCCCCAGCATTTT.

The chain carries TRBV2 and TRBJ2-5, with 9 bases lining up with TRBD1. V lost 5 bases and J lost 1; bases outside the gene matches: 11. The germline CDR1 and CDR2 sequences are SNHLY and FYNNEI. The CDR3 is 17 residues long. CDR3 DNA sequence: TGTGCCAGCAGTTCCCTCGGAGGACAGGGGCTCCAAGAGACCCAGTACTTC. Translated: CASSSLGGQGLQETQYF.

This clonotype was recorded many times. This rearrangement joins TRBV20-1 to TRBJ2-7; D remains ambiguous. The germline V and J ends were trimmed by 0 bases and 3 bases, with 12 bases remaining between them. In germline, CDR1 is DFQATT, CDR2 SNEGSKA (reference sequence). CDR3 length: 14 residues. The CDR3 spells CSARDQTTIYEQYF. The CDR3 coding sequence is TGCAGTGCTAGAGATCAGACCACTATCTACGAGCAGTACTTC.

The chain uses TRBV2 and TRBJ1-5; D might be TRBD1 (5 bases). The CDR3 has 17 amino acids. Trimming left V 4 bases short and J 0 bases short, with 16 bases between. The germline CDR1 and CDR2 sequences are SNHLY and FYNNEI. The CDR3 sequence: CASSAGLLRYSNQPQHF. CDR3 DNA: TGTGCCAGCAGTGCAGGGCTGCTTAGGTATAGCAATCAGCCCCAGCATTTT.

This rearrangement joins TRBV2 to TRBJ1-2, with 7 nucleotides matching TRBD1. Germline values: CDR1 SNHLY, CDR2 FYNNEI. V shed 6 bases, J shed 4 bases, and the junction held 11 bases outside the gene matches. The CDR3 runs 15 residues. The CDR3 loop reads CASSSQGEGVYGYTF. The CDR3 DNA sequence: TGTGCCAGCAGCTCCCAGGGGGAAGGAGTCTATGGCTACACCTTC.

The chain is built from TRBV18 and TRBJ1-1; 7 bases align to TRBD1. J was trimmed by 3 bases and V by 3 bases; bases with no gene match: 10. The germline CDR1 and CDR2 sequences are KGHSH and LQKENI. The CDR3 is 16 amino acids. CDR3 nucleotide sequence: TGTGCCAGCTCACCTCGACAGGGAATGTTCGACACTGAAGCTTTCTTT. Its translation is CASSPRQGMFDTEAFF.

The V gene is TRBV10-2, the J gene TRBJ1-6, with 9 bases fitting TRBD1. V shed 5 bases, J shed 7 bases, and the junction held 6 bases outside the gene matches. The germline gives CDR1 WSHSY, CDR2 SAAADI. The CDR3 is made up of 15 amino acids. The chain's CDR3 is CASSPGQGGNSPLHF. Here the CDR3 DNA reads TGCGCCAGCAGTCCGGGACAGGGAGGGAATTCACCCCTCCACTTT.

In the case of this clonotype: Sequence at one end of the junction differs from germline and may be a read error. This rearrangement joins TRBV10-2 to TRBJ1-1; perhaps TRBD1 as D (5 bases). Germline V gene data show CDR1 as WSHSY and CDR2 as SAAADI. The CDR3 consists of 15 residues. The CDR3 here is CASSEKAGQYTEAFF. CDR3 sequence (DNA): TGCGCCAGCAGTGAAAAGGCAGGGCAGTACACTGAAGCTTTCTTC.

V is TRBV20-1 and J is TRBJ2-7; possibly TRBD2 for D (5 bases). V was cut by 6 bases and J by 7 bases, with 16 bases left in between. CDR3 length: 12 amino acids. CDR1 and CDR2 from the germline V gene are DFQATT and SNEGSKA (reference sequence). For the CDR3, the DNA is TGCAGTGCCTCAAGGACTCTGGGGGAGCAGTACTTC. This codes for CSASRTLGEQYF.

The chain carries TRBV7-8 and TRBJ2-5; TRBD1 matches at 7 bases. Trimming removed 5 bases from V and 7 bases from J; junction bases left unmatched: 10. From germline, CDR1 is SGHVS and CDR2 FQNEAQ. This CDR3 has 14 residues. CDR3 in DNA: TGTGCCAGCAGCCACCGAGGGGGCGTGGGGACCCAGTACTTC. Amino acids: CASSHRGGVGTQYF.

In its sample, this clonotype was seen a few times. The chain uses TRBV15 and TRBJ1-1; unclear D gene. This CDR3 spans 14 amino acids. CDR1 and CDR2 (germline): LNHNV, YYDKDF (reference sequence). The V and J ends lost 1 base and 6 bases respectively, with 12 bases between them. The CDR3 reads CATSRGEHSPEAFF. For the CDR3, the DNA is TGTGCCACCAGCAGAGGTGAACATAGCCCTGAAGCTTTCTTT.

A few counts support this clonotype. The rearrangement uses TRBV27 and TRBJ1-1; maybe TRBD1 (5 bases). This CDR3 has 14 residues. The V end was cut by 3 bases, the J end by 6 bases, with 14 bases between. Per germline, CDR1 MNHEY and CDR2 SMNVEV (reference sequence). The DNA for the CDR3 is TGTGCCAGCAGTTTTGGGCAGGGCGTATCTGAAGCTTTCTTT. It specifies CASSFGQGVSEAFF.

The chain has TRBV20-1 and TRBJ1-1; D is possibly TRBD1 (5 bases). Germline CDR1 reads DFQATT; CDR2 reads SNEGSKA (reference sequence). The V gene lost 6 bases and the J gene lost 3 bases, with 14 bases spanning the gap. The CDR3 runs to 13 residues. In DNA, the CDR3 is TGCAGTGCCTTAAGGGGCGGAGACACTGAAGCTTTCTTT. This codes for CSALRGGDTEAFF.

The chain links TRBV5-1 to TRBJ2-7; tentatively, D is TRBD2 (5 bases). CDR3 length: 15 residues. The V end was cut by 1 base, the J end by 0 bases, with 11 bases between. CDR1 SGHRS and CDR2 YFSETQ come from the germline V gene. CDR3 DNA: TGCGCCAGCAGCTTGCGGGGAAGATTCTCCTACGAGCAGTACTTC. Translated, it gives CASSLRGRFSYEQYF.

This chain links TRBV2 with TRBJ1-5; 7 nucleotides align to TRBD1. This CDR3 has 13 residues. Per germline, CDR1 SNHLY and CDR2 FYNNEI. The V and J ends lost 7 bases and 7 bases, in that order; junction bases with no gene match: 7. DNA of the CDR3: TGTGCCAGCAAGAGGGAAGGGGGCCAGCCCCAGCATTTT. It yields the protein CASKREGGQPQHF.

The genes are TRBV7-2 and TRBJ2-2; D not resolved. Trimming cost V 1 base and J 4 bases, with 19 bases left between them. The CDR3 extends over 18 amino acids. Per the germline V gene, CDR1 is SGHTA and CDR2 is FQGNSA. The CDR3 here is CASSLDGALKWGTGELFF. CDR3 sequence (DNA): TGTGCCAGCAGCTTAGATGGCGCCCTTAAGTGGGGCACCGGGGAGCTGTTTTTT.

The rearrangement links TRBV20-1 to TRBJ2-5; 8 nucleotides align to TRBD2. Germline CDR1 DFQATT, CDR2 SNEGSKA (reference sequence). CDR3 length: 14 amino acids. The V and J ends lost 2 bases and 5 bases, in that order; junction bases with no gene match: 7. The CDR3, as DNA: TGCAGTGCTAGAAGCGGGAGCTCAAGGGAGACCCAGTACTTC. It specifies CSARSGSSRETQYF.

V and J are TRBV7-9 and TRBJ2-3; D possibly corresponds to TRBD2 (6 bases). This CDR3 has 16 residues. Trimming removed 0 bases at V and 1 base at J, with 11 bases between. Germline V CDR1 and CDR2: SEHNR, FQNEAQ (reference sequence). The CDR3 region is CASSLAGTYGTDTQYF. In DNA, the CDR3 is TGTGCCAGCAGCTTAGCCGGGACTTACGGCACAGATACGCAGTATTTT.

This clonotype occurred many times. This chain uses TRBV6-2 or TRBV6-3 with TRBJ1-5; 8 positions match TRBD1. CDR3 size: 15 residues. Unmatched junction bases numbered 3, after V lost 2 bases and J lost 3 bases. In germline, CDR1 is MNHEY, CDR2 SVGEGT. The DNA of the CDR3 is TGTGCCAGCAGTTACGGACAGGGCGCCAATCAGCCCCAGCATTTT. It is translated as CASSYGQGANQPQHF.

The gene calls are TRBV29-1 and TRBJ1-1; 8 nucleotides match TRBD1. The trim removed 7 bases at V and 4 bases at J, leaving 14 bases unmatched. This CDR3 spans 15 amino acids. Germline lookup yields CDR1 SQVTM and CDR2 ANQGSEA. In DNA form, the CDR3 reads TGCAGCGGGGCGGGAATCGGACAGGGTTTCACTGAAGCTTTCTTT. Its translation is CSGAGIGQGFTEAFF.

This clonotype was observed at least ten times. This chain connects TRBV5-1 to TRBJ1-1, with a weak D call TRBD1 (5 bases). The CDR3 spans 14 residues. The V gene's germline CDR1 is SGHRS and CDR2 YFSETQ. V lost 0 bases and J 3 bases, leaving 9 bases between the germline ends. The CDR3 DNA is TGCGCCAGCAGCTTGGGTAGGGGCTACACTGAAGCTTTCTTT. Residues: CASSLGRGYTEAFF.

Worth noting for this clonotype: Germline and junction disagree at one end, which may indicate a read error. This chain connects TRBV7-3 to TRBJ2-7; a possible D gene is TRBD2 (6 bases). The CDR3 runs to 15 residues. Germline V gene lookup returns CDR1 SGHTA and CDR2 FQGTGA. The CDR3 DNA sequence: TGTGCCAGCAGCATAACCGGCGGGGATGGCTACGAGCAGTACTTC. This sequence encodes CASSITGGDGYEQYF.

The chain couples TRBV19 to TRBJ2-3, with a possible D match to TRBD2 (6 bases). Germline CDR1 and CDR2: LNHDA and SQIVND (reference sequence). V was pared by 1 base and J by 3 bases, with 8 bases between. CDR3 size: 14 residues. CDR3 DNA: TGTGCCAGTAGTATAGCGGGAGCGACAGATACGCAGTATTTT. Its protein product is CASSIAGATDTQYF.

The sample holds many counts of this clonotype. J is TRBJ1-4 and V is TRBV2, with D possibly TRBD1 on 5 matching bases. Trimming pared 3 bases from V and 0 bases from J, leaving 8 bases between. This CDR3 has 15 amino acids. Germline CDR1 and CDR2: SNHLY and FYNNEI. CDR3 sequence: CASSDRAATNEKLFF. As DNA, the CDR3 is TGTGCCAGCAGTGACAGGGCGGCAACTAATGAAAAACTGTTTTTT.

The genes are TRBV2 and TRBJ2-5, with a weak D call TRBD2 (6 bases). Germline V gives CDR1 SNHLY, CDR2 FYNNEI. The CDR3 consists of 15 residues. Trimming shortened V by 11 bases and J by 5 bases, and 24 bases separated the two germline ends. The CDR3 protein is CADRESISDGETQYF. For the CDR3, the DNA is TGTGCCGACCGGGAGAGTATTTCCGATGGGGAGACCCAGTACTTC.

This clonotype was seen a few times. The chain carries TRBV3-1 and TRBJ2-7; 9 nucleotides line up with TRBD2. The germline V gene encodes CDR1 LGHDT and CDR2 YNNKEL (reference sequence). J gave up 1 base and V 6 bases, and 7 bases lay outside the gene matches. The CDR3 length is 15 residues. The CDR3 here is CASRLSGRASYEQYF. The CDR3 nucleotides are TGTGCCAGCAGACTTAGCGGGAGAGCTTCCTACGAGCAGTACTTC.